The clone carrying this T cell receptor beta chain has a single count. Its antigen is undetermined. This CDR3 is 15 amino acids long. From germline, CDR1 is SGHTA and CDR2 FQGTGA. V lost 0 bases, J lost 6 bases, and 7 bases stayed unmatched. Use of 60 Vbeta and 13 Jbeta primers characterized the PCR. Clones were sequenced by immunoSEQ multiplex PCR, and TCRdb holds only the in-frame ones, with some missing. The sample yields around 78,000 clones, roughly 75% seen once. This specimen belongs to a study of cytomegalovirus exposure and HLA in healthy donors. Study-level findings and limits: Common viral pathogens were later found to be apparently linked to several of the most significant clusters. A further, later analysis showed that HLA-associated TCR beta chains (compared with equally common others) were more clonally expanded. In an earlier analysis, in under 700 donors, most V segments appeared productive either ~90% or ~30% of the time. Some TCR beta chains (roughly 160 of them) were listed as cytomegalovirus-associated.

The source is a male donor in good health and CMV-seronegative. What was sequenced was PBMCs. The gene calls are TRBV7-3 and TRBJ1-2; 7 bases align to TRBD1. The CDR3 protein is CASSLTADRANGYTF. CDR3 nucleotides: TGTGCCAGCAGCTTAACGGCCGACAGGGCGAATGGCTACACCTTC.